The 9 T cell receptor beta chains below were found in one sample sequenced in a study of radiotherapy plus CTLA-4 blockade in lung cancer. TCRdb's table, derived via immunoSEQ multiplex PCR, lists solely in-frame clones and lacks some. The data hold some 30,000 clones, with roughly 70% observed a single time. The specimen comprised peripheral blood, sampled from a patient treated with radiotherapy plus ipilimumab. All receptors derive from a human donor with non-small cell lung cancer that progressed on radiotherapy plus ipilimumab.

Comments on this clone: At the DNA level, this CDR3 is encoded by other sequences in the same sample as well. The V and J genes are TRBV18 and TRBJ2-2; weak D call: TRBD1 (5 bases). There are 12 residues in the CDR3. The V end lost 4 bases, the J end lost 5 bases, and 5 bases lay between the germline ends. Per the germline V gene, CDR1 is KGHSH and CDR2 is LQKENI. CDR3 protein: CASSQGTGELFF. Written as DNA, the CDR3 is TGTGCCAGCTCACAGGGGACCGGGGAGCTGTTTTTT.

The CDR3 DNA reads TGTGCCAGTAGTATAGGGGAGGGAACAGTTAACACTGAAGCTTTCTTT. Translated: CASSIGEGTVNTEAFF. The chain couples TRBV19 to TRBJ1-1; no firm D call. Trimming removed 1 base at V and 2 bases at J, with 14 bases between. This CDR3 comprises 16 residues. The germline gives CDR1 LNHDA, CDR2 SQIVND (reference sequence).

J is TRBJ2-3 and V is TRBV4-2; TRBD2 matches 9 bases. The germline gives CDR1 LGHNA, CDR2 YNFKEQ. V gave up 3 bases and J gave up 1 base; unmatched junction bases: 5. The CDR3 runs to 16 residues. CDR3 sequence: CASSQEIAGGTDTQYF. For the CDR3, the DNA is TGTGCCAGCAGCCAGGAAATAGCGGGGGGCACAGATACGCAGTATTTT.

The chain joins TRBV11-2 to TRBJ2-4; TRBD2 aligns across 7 bases. After removal of 5 bases from V and 8 bases from J, the junction contained 12 bases not matched to a gene. The CDR3 spans 15 residues. In germline, CDR1 is SGHAT, CDR2 FQNNGV. The CDR3 DNA sequence: TGTGCCAGCAGCCCAGTGGGAGGGCCTAGTGACATTCAGTACTTC. As protein: CASSPVGGPSDIQYF.

The chain couples TRBV6-5 to TRBJ1-2; 10 bases match TRBD1. V shed 6 bases and J 7 bases; nucleotides not matched to a gene: 2. The CDR3 consists of 12 residues. Germline loops: CDR1 MNHEY, CDR2 SVGAGI. The CDR3 DNA sequence: TGTGCCAGCAGAGGGACAGGGGCTGGCTACACCTTC. Protein product: CASRGTGAGYTF.

This clone was seen more than once but under ten times. The V and J genes are TRBV7-2 and TRBJ1-2, with TRBD1 matching over 7 bases. The V and J ends lost 5 bases and 6 bases, in that order; junction bases with no gene match: 12. This CDR3 is 15 amino acids long. Germline V gives CDR1 SGHTA, CDR2 FQGNSA. CDR3 DNA: TGTGCCAGCAGCCCGGACGTATCCGGGACAGATGGCTACACCTTC. Encoded protein: CASSPDVSGTDGYTF. Full variable domain (remainder filled in from reference TRBV7-2 and TRBJ1-2): GAGVSQSPSNKVTEKGKDVELRCDPISGHTALYWYRQSLGQGLEFLIYFQGNSAPDKSGLPSDRFSAERTGGSVSTLTIQRTQQEDSAVYLCASSPDVSGTDGYTFGSGTRLTVV.

This sequence joins TRBV15 and TRBJ2-1; 7 nucleotides line up with TRBD1. V gave up 5 bases and J gave up 6 bases; unmatched junction bases: 13. Germline CDR1 LNHNV, CDR2 YYDKDF (reference sequence). This CDR3 is 16 amino acids long. The chain's CDR3 is CATSFRTGAPLNEQFF. CDR3 nucleotide sequence: TGTGCCACCAGCTTTAGGACAGGTGCCCCACTCAATGAGCAGTTCTTC. Based on the CDR3 plus reference TRBV15 and TRBJ2-1, the full variable domain is DAMVIQNPRYQVTQFGKPVTLSCSQTLNHNVMYWYQQKSSQAPKLLFHYYDKDFNNEADTPDNFQSRRPNTSFCFLDIRSPGLGDTAMYLCATSFRTGAPLNEQFFGPGTRLTVL.

This sequence joins TRBV15 and TRBJ1-2; possible D gene TRBD1, 6 bases. Germline-derived CDR1 and CDR2 are LNHNV and YYDKDF (reference sequence). The ends were cut back, 1 base at V and 7 bases at J, with 13 bases in the middle. This CDR3 is 14 amino acids long. CDR3 sequence reads: CATSRVATGSGYTF. In DNA, the CDR3 is TGTGCCACCAGCAGAGTGGCCACAGGGTCTGGCTACACCTTC.

This clone was observed a single time. V gene TRBV9 combines with J gene TRBJ2-7, with 7 bases lining up with TRBD1. Germline V gene data show CDR1 as SGDLS and CDR2 as YYNGEE. The trim removed 4 bases at V and 2 bases at J, leaving 9 bases unmatched. The CDR3 has 15 amino acids. The CDR3 here is CASSPRQGLPYEQYF. The CDR3 DNA sequence: TGTGCCAGCAGCCCTCGACAGGGCCTTCCCTACGAGCAGTACTTC.